This TCR beta chain appears in the sequencing data of a study of CD8+ T cells in alopecia areata. Study-wide context: Severity among treated patients was scored by the percentage of scalp area affected. Study-wide results and caveats: Higher clonality than in normal scalp was seen in lesional scalp, especially alopecia totalis/universalis. Tofacitinib yielded significantly lower scalp clonality and fewer expanded CD8+ clones among the top 100.

In the case of this clone: The antigen is not known.

J was trimmed by 8 bases and V by 1 base; bases with no gene match: 3. CDR1 is MGHDK and CDR2 is SYGVNS in the germline V gene. The CDR3 spans 14 residues. The treatment was: oral pan-JAK inhibitor, 5-10 mg twice daily. Individuals with alopecia areata gave both lesional scalp punch biopsies and peripheral blood for collection. Once RNA had been extracted, it was reverse transcribed into cDNA to act as the sequencing template. Assay: immunoSEQ multiplex PCR; the TCRdb copy retains only in-frame clones and omits some. The repertoire holds approximately 210,000 clones, with roughly 60% as singletons. The sequence was collected from a human donor with alopecia areata. The rearrangement links TRBV25-1 to TRBJ2-1; 9 positions agree with TRBD2. The sequencing used CD4+ T cells sorted from blood, collected at week 24, from a patient treated with tofacitinib. The CDR3 DNA sequence: TGTGCCAGCAGTGAATTAGCGGGGGTGTATGAGCAGTTCTTC. This encodes CASSELAGVYEQFF.